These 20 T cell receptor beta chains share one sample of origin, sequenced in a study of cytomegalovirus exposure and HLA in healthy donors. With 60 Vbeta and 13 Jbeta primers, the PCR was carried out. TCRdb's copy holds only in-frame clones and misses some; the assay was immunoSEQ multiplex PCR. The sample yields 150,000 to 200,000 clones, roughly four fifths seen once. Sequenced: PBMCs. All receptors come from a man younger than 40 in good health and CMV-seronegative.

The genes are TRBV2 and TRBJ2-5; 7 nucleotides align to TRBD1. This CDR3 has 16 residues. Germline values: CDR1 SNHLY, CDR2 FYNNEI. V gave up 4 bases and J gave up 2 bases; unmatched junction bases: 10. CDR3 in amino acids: CASSVGTGVRQETQYF. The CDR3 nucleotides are TGTGCCAGCAGTGTAGGCACAGGGGTACGGCAAGAGACCCAGTACTTC.

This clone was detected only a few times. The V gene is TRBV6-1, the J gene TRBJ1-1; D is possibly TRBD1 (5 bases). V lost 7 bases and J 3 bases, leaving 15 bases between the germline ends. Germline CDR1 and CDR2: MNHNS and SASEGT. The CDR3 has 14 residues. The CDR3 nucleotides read TGTGCCAGCAACTTCAGGGATTTGGACACTGAAGCTTTCTTT. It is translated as CASNFRDLDTEAFF.

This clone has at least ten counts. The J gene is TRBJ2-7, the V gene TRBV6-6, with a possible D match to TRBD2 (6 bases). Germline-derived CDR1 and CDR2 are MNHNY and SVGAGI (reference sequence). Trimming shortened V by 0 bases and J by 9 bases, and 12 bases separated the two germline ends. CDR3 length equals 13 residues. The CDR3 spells CASSYSTPGGQYF. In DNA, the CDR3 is TGTGCCAGCAGTTACTCGACCCCCGGGGGGCAGTACTTC.

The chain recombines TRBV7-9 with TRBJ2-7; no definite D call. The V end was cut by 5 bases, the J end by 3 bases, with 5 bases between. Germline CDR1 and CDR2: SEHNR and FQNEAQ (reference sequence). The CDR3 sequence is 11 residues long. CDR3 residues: CASSTYYEQYF. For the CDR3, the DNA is TGTGCCAGCAGCACATACTACGAGCAGTACTTC. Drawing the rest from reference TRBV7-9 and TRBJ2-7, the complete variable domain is DTGVSQNPRHKITKRGQNVTFRCDPISEHNRLYWYRQTLGQGPEFLTYFQNEAQLEKSRLLSDRFSAERPKGSFSTLEIQRTEQGDSAMYLCASSTYYEQYFGPGTRLTVT.

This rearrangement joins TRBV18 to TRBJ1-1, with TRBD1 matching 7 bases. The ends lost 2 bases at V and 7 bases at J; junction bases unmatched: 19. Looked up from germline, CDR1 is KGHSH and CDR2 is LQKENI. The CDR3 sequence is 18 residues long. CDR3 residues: CASSPVDGTVDRRVEAFF. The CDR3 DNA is TGTGCCAGCTCACCAGTAGACGGGACAGTAGACCGAAGGGTTGAAGCTTTCTTT.

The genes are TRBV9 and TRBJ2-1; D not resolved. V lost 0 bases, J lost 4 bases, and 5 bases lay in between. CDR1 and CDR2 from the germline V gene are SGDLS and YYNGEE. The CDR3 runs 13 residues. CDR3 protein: CASSVDPYNEQFF. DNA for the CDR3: TGTGCCAGCAGCGTAGATCCGTACAATGAGCAGTTCTTC.

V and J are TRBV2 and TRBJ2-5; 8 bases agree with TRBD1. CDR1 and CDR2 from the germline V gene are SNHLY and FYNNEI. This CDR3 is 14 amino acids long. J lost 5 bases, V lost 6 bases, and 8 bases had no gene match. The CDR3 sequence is CASRHKTGEETQYF. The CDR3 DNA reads TGTGCCAGCAGACATAAGACAGGGGAGGAGACCCAGTACTTC.

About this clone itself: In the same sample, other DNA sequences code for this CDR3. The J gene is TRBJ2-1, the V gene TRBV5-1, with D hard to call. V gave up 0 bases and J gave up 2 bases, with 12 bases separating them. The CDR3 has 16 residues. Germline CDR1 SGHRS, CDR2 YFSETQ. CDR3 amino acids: CASSLGLGQTYNEQFF. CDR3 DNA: TGCGCCAGCAGCTTGGGGCTAGGCCAAACCTACAATGAGCAGTTCTTC.

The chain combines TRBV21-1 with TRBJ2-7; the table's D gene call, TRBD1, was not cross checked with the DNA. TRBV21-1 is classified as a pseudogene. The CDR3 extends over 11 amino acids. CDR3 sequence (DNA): TGTGCCAGCAGAGGGGGCTACGAGCAGTACTTC. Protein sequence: CASRGGYEQYF.

The CDR3 is CASSFGLAGGNEQYF. In DNA, the CDR3 is TGTGCCAGCAGCTTCGGACTAGCGGGAGGGAACGAGCAGTACTTC. V and J are TRBV5-4 and TRBJ2-7; 15 bases line up with TRBD2. Trimming took 2 bases from V and 5 from J; bases not matched to a gene: 2. There are 15 residues in the CDR3. Germline CDR1 SGHNT, CDR2 YYREEE (reference sequence). The full variable domain, rest sourced from reference TRBV5-4 and TRBJ2-7, is ETGVTQSPTHLIKTRGQQVTLRCSSQSGHNTVSWYQQALGQGPQFIFQYYREEENGRGNFPPRFSGLQFPNYSSELNVNALELDDSALYLCASSFGLAGGNEQYFGPGTRLTVT.

The CDR3 sequence is CASSFGGHQTQYF. CDR3 nucleotides: TGTGCCAGCAGTTTCGGGGGGCATCAGACCCAGTACTTC. The chain recombines TRBV27 with TRBJ2-5; weak D call: TRBD2 (7 bases). The germline V gene encodes CDR1 MNHEY and CDR2 SMNVEV (reference sequence). This CDR3 has 13 residues. V gave up 3 bases and J gave up 6 bases, with 11 bases separating them.

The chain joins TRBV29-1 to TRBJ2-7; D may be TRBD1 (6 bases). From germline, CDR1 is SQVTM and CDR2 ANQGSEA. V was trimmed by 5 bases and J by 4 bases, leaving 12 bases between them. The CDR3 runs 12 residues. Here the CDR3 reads CSVKSDSYEQYF. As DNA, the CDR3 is TGCAGCGTTAAATCGGACAGTTACGAGCAGTACTTC.

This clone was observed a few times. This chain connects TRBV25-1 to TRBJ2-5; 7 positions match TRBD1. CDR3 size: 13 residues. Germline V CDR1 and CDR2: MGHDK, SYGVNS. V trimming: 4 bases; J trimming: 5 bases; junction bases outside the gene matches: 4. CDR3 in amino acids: CASSGQGWETQYF. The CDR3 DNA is TGTGCCAGCAGTGGACAGGGATGGGAGACCCAGTACTTC.

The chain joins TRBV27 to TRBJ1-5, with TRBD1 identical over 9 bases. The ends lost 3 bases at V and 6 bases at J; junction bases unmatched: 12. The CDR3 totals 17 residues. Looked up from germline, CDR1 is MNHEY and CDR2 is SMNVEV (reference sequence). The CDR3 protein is CASSFGPTGGASQPQHF. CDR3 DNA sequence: TGTGCCAGCAGTTTCGGACCAACAGGGGGCGCGTCTCAGCCCCAGCATTTT.

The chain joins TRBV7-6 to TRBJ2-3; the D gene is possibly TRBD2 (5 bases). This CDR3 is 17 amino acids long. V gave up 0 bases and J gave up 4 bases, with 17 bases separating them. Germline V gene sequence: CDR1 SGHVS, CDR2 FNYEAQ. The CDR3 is CASSLAPLGAVADTQYF. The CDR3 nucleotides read TGTGCCAGCAGCTTAGCCCCACTAGGAGCGGTTGCAGATACGCAGTATTTT. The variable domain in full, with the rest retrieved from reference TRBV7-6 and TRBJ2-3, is GAGVSQSPRYKVTKRGQDVALRCDPISGHVSLYWYRQALGQGPEFLTYFNYEAQQDKSGLPNDRFSAERPEGSISTLTIQRTEQRDSAMYRCASSLAPLGAVADTQYFGPGTRLTVL.

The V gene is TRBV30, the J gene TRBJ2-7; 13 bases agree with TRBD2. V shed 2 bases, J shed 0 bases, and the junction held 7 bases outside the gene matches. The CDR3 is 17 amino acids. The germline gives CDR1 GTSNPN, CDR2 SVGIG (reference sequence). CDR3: CAWSTSRTSGSSYEQYF. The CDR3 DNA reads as TGTGCCTGGAGTACCTCCCGGACTAGCGGGAGCTCCTACGAGCAGTACTTC.

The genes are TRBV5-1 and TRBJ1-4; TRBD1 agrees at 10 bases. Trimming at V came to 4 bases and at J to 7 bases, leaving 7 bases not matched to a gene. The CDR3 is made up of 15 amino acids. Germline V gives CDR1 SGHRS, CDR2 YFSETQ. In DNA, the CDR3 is TGCGCCAGCAGCGGCCCCGGGACAGGGGTTGAAAAACTGTTTTTT. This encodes CASSGPGTGVEKLFF.

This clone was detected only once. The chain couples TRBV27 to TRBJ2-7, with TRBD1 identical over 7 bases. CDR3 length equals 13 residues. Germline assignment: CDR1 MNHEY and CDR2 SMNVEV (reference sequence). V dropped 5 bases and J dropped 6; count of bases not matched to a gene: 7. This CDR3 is CASSLTGIGEQYF. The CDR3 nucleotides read TGTGCCAGCAGTCTGACAGGGATAGGCGAGCAGTACTTC.

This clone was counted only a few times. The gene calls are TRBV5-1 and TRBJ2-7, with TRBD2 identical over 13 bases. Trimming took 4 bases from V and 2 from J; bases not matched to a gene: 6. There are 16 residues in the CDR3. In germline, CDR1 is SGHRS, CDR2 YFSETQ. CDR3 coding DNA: TGCGCCAGCAGCGTTGGGACTAGCGGGGCAACCTACGAGCAGTACTTC. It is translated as CASSVGTSGATYEQYF.

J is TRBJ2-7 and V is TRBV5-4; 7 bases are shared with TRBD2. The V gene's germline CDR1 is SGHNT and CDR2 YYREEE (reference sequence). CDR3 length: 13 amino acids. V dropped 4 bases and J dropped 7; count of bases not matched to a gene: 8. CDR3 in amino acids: CASSAGEGGEQYF. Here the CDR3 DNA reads TGTGCCAGCAGCGCCGGAGAGGGAGGGGAGCAGTACTTC. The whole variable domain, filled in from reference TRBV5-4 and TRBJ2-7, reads ETGVTQSPTHLIKTRGQQVTLRCSSQSGHNTVSWYQQALGQGPQFIFQYYREEENGRGNFPPRFSGLQFPNYSSELNVNALELDDSALYLCASSAGEGGEQYFGPGTRLTVT.